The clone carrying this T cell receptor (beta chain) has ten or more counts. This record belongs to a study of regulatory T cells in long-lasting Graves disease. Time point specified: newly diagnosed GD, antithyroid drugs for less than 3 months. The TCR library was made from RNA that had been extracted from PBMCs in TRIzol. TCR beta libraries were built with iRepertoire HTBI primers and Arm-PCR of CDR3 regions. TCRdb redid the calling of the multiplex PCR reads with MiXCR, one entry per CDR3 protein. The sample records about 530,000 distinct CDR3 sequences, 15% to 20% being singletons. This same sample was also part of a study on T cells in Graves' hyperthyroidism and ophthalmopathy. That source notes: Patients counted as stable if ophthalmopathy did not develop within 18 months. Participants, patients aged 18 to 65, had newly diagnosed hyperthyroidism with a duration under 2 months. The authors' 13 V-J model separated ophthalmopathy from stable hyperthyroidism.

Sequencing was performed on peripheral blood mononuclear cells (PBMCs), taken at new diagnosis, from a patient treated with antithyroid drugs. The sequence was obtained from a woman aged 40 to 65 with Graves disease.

The CDR3 sequence: CASSYEETQYF. The CDR3, as DNA: TGTGCCAGCAGCTATGAGGAGACCCAGTACTTC. This chain joins TRBV5-6 and TRBJ2-5, with unresolved D. The CDR3 totals 11 residues. Germline V gene data show CDR1 as SGHDT and CDR2 as YYEEEE. With 3 bases removed from V and 5 bases from J, the gap between germline ends came to 5 bases.